This T cell receptor beta chain stems from a study of pediatric ulcerative colitis (dated 2019 in TCRdb). About the study as a whole: Among the ulcerative colitis patients, about seven had pancolitis and two had left-sided colitis, and histology in every patient was consistent with ulcerative colitis. From eight or nine newly diagnosed, treatment-naive pediatric ulcerative colitis patients and four non-IBD control children, paired blood and rectal samples were collected. By Pediatric Ulcerative Colitis Activity Index, a couple of patients had mild disease, several had moderate disease and three had acute severe colitis. What the study reported, not specific to this receptor: The healthy control group was small, consisting of only four individuals. Features of the rectal repertoire distinguished controls, mild-moderate colitis patients and acute severe colitis patients, and in acute severe colitis rectal diversity was lower because of clonal expansions. For technical reasons, substantially fewer templates were yielded by the blood samples of a couple of patients, and these blood samples were excluded from blood-rectal overlap analysis. Because the repertoires came from total lymphocyte DNA, rare subsets such as regulatory T cells may have patterns that are not reflected. Significantly higher autologous blood-rectal clonal overlap was found in ulcerative colitis patients than in controls, which suggested increased T cell trafficking to inflamed tissue. A couple of rectal CDR3 clonotypes were detected in all ulcerative colitis patients and were not detected in any of the controls.

CDR1 and CDR2 are read off the germline V gene as SGHRS and YFSETQ. Inclusive of the bounding cysteine and phenylalanine, the CDR3 is 18 residues long. Only CDR3 DNA is held: 54 bases, read in frame from base 1. The V end gives up 2 bases and the J end 0 bases, leaving 8 bases in the junction not matched to a gene. Through the immunoSEQ TRB Survey service, multiplex V and J primers were used to amplify rearranged CDR3 beta regions from genomic DNA. Survey-level sequencing depth of up to 500,000 reads per sample was used to keep depth equal across samples. Libraries were purified, pooled and sequenced on Illumina technology. The authors' analysis ran thus. Productive clonality, sample overlap, pairwise scatters, CDR3 beta length, V/D/J gene usage and productiveness were all assessed with the immunoSEQ online tools. Calculated diversity was defined as the number of unique rearrangements divided by total templates, multiplied by 100, and Shannon and Simpson indices were computed as well. Z-score normalized data were analyzed by principal component analysis with the R prcomp function and the ggbiplot package. Blood-rectal clonal overlap within each subject was quantified with Morisita's index. The table was pulled from immuneACCESS by TCRdb, which kept in-frame rearrangements only. Such tables lose some clones; where checked, under half of the loss comes from unresolved V genes, and the rest has no known cause. V, J and clone size derive from that table, while D and trimming were established from the DNA sequence. This sample holds about 64,000 clones; around 80% were observed only once. The ten biggest clones cover 5% to 5.5% of the sample.

Ulcerative colitis patients had received no immunosuppressive medication before the diagnostic colonoscopy. A blood sample was obtained concurrently with the colonoscopy. The Wizard kit (Promega) was used to extract genomic DNA from both blood and intestinal samples. This clone has just a few counts. What antigen it recognizes has not been identified. The record has no base qualities; no much larger clone is one base away. Recombination connected TRBV5-1 to TRBJ2-6, and 7 junction bases match TRBD1. The origin of this receptor is a boy aged 10-17 years with moderate ulcerative colitis. Sample: blood. The nucleotide sequence is given as TGCGCCAGCAGCTTTACGACAGGGCTCCTCTCTGGGGCCAACGTCCTGACTTTC. Translation gives CASSFTTGLLSGANVLTF.